This T cell receptor beta chain was sequenced in a study of T-cell memory formation after mild COVID-19. TCRdb re-analysed the 5' RACE reads in MiXCR, keeping a single row per CDR3 protein. There are approximately 88,000 distinct CDR3 sequences in the sample; around 25% occur only once, and roughly 41% lies in the top ten. In this sample, this clonotype turned up a few times. This sequence was found in a man aged 18 to 29 who had mild COVID-19 (a few samples of this study predate the infection). Cell type and time point are not known. Sequencing was done on a sample of PBMCs or a T cell subset sorted from them (not recorded which).

CDR3 loop: CASRISSGGVGTQYF. The CDR3, as DNA: TGTGCCAGTAGGATCTCTAGCGGAGGGGTAGGGACCCAGTACTTC. The V gene is TRBV19, the J gene TRBJ2-5; 7 nucleotides align to TRBD2. Trimming removed 6 bases from V and 7 bases from J; junction bases left unmatched: 14. Germline V gene lookup returns CDR1 LNHDA and CDR2 SQIVND (reference sequence). This CDR3 is built from 15 residues.